One sample yielded the 9 T cell receptor beta chains listed below, sequenced in a study of read filtering for tumor transcriptome and immune sequencing. Molecular barcoded adaptors covering alpha/delta and beta/gamma chains were used on around 370 ng RNA. TCRdb re-analysed the reads in MiXCR, keeping a single row per CDR3 protein. The repertoire holds around 130,000 distinct CDR3 sequences, with about 13% as singletons. The material sequenced was a population of CD138-negative cells sorted from bone marrow. The receptor set was obtained from a donor older than 35 with multiple myeloma.

This clonotype was seen many times. The chain links TRBV10-3 to TRBJ1-2, with D hard to call. V lost 4 bases and J 8 bases, leaving 14 bases between the germline ends. CDR3 size: 13 residues. The V gene's germline CDR1 is ENHRY and CDR2 SYGVKD. The CDR3 spells CAISGPGARGYTF. DNA of the CDR3: TGTGCCATCAGTGGTCCGGGAGCGAGGGGCTACACCTTC.

The genes are TRBV12-5 and TRBJ2-1; TRBD2 agrees at 11 bases. V shed 0 bases and J 8 bases; nucleotides not matched to a gene: 6. The CDR3 totals 16 residues. Germline V gene sequence: CDR1 LGHNT, CDR2 FRNRAP. The CDR3, as DNA: TGTGCTAGTGGTTTGGTAATAGCGGGAGGGCCGGATGAGCAGTTCTTC. It is translated as CASGLVIAGGPDEQFF.

The sample holds many counts of this clonotype. V is TRBV19 and J is TRBJ1-2, with a tentative D call TRBD1 (6 bases). CDR1 and CDR2 (germline): LNHDA, SQIVND (reference sequence). The CDR3 has 16 residues. V was trimmed by 6 bases and J by 1 base, leaving 18 bases between them. CDR3: CASSPQSRGSNYGYTF. The CDR3 nucleotides are TGTGCCAGTAGCCCCCAGAGCAGGGGAAGTAACTATGGCTACACCTTC.

This clonotype was found many times. This chain links TRBV7-2 with TRBJ2-7; D is possibly TRBD1 or TRBD2 (6 bases each). The V end was cut by 1 base, the J end by 2 bases, with 15 bases between. This CDR3 contains 16 residues. Germline V gives CDR1 SGHTA, CDR2 FQGNSA. The DNA for the CDR3 is TGTGCCAGCAGCTTAGTTGGGGGGACAACCCCCTACGAGCAGTACTTC. It is translated as CASSLVGGTTPYEQYF.

The V gene is TRBV19, the J gene TRBJ2-4; a possible D gene is TRBD2 (5 bases). Deletions cut 5 bases from V and 2 bases from J, with 19 bases between. Germline V lookup: CDR1 LNHDA, CDR2 SQIVND (reference sequence). The CDR3 totals 17 residues. The DNA for the CDR3 is TGTGCCAGTAGTGGGGTTGGAAGCGGTCTTTCCAAAAACATTCAGTACTTC. Amino acid sequence: CASSGVGSGLSKNIQYF.

This clonotype has a count of ten or more. The chain recombines TRBV5-1 with TRBJ2-1, with no clear D. Germline loops: CDR1 SGHRS, CDR2 YFSETQ. This CDR3 is 14 amino acids long. V was clipped by 4 bases and J by 7 bases, with 15 bases between them. The CDR3 region is CASSLGSSRNEQFF. The CDR3, as DNA: TGCGCCAGCAGCCTGGGATCGAGTCGGAATGAGCAGTTCTTC.

This clonotype was observed many times. The chain has TRBV7-9 and TRBJ1-1; 8 bases fit TRBD1. The CDR3 has 14 amino acids. The J segment lost 5 bases and the V segment lost 3 bases, leaving 5 bases of the junction unmatched. Per the germline V gene, CDR1 is SEHNR and CDR2 is FQNEAQ (reference sequence). CDR3 in DNA: TGTGCCAGCAGCTTTGGACAGGGTAGGACTGAAGCTTTCTTT. Protein sequence: CASSFGQGRTEAFF.

This clonotype was counted many times. The rearrangement links TRBV2 to TRBJ1-2; weak D call: TRBD1 (5 bases). CDR1 is SNHLY, CDR2 FYNNEI, per germline. The CDR3 sequence is 14 residues long. The ends were cut back, 7 bases at V and 1 base at J, with 13 bases in the middle. CDR3 sequence: CASTQTDFNYGYTF. CDR3 nucleotide sequence: TGTGCCAGCACTCAGACAGATTTTAACTATGGCTACACCTTC.

Concerning this clonotype itself: This clone may be a read error of a much larger clone one base away. The gene calls are TRBV6-1 and TRBJ2-1; D remains ambiguous. The CDR3 contains 15 residues. With 2 bases removed from V and 10 bases from J, the gap between germline ends came to 18 bases. Germline values: CDR1 MNHNS, CDR2 SASEGT. The CDR3 nucleotides are TGTGCCAGCAGTGAAAGGTTTTGGCCCCCCCTGGAGCAGTTCTTC. It is translated as CASSERFWPPLEQFF.